This entry lists 10 T cell receptor beta chains sequenced from one sample in a study of blood T cell repertoires in COVID-19. Libraries were prepared by immunoSEQ multiplex PCR; TCRdb keeps only in-frame clonotypes and omits some of them. The table records 120,000 or so clones, around 81% of them present only once. The sequenced material came from peripheral blood. The origin of the receptors is a woman between 45 and 65 years old with acute or convalescent COVID-19.

This clone was seen more than once but under ten times. This chain connects TRBV6-1 to TRBJ1-1, with D unclear. The CDR3 runs 15 residues. V was cut by 1 base and J by 1 base, with 10 bases left in between. CDR1 MNHNS and CDR2 SASEGT come from the germline V gene. The chain's CDR3 is CASSEGIGRNTEAFF. CDR3 DNA: TGTGCCAGCAGTGAAGGAATAGGGAGGAACACTGAAGCTTTCTTT.

This clone was recorded a few times. The V and J genes are TRBV15 and TRBJ2-7, with TRBD1 identical over 10 bases. V trimming: 3 bases; J trimming: 6 bases; junction bases outside the gene matches: 5. Germline assignment: CDR1 LNHNV and CDR2 YYDKDF (reference sequence). This CDR3 comprises 14 residues. The CDR3 DNA sequence: TGTGCCACCAGCAGGGGGGGGACAGGGGTCGAGCAGTACTTC. It codes for CATSRGGTGVEQYF.

V and J are TRBV11-2 and TRBJ1-2; D not resolved. The V and J ends lost 1 base and 2 bases respectively, with 5 bases between them. Germline V CDR1 and CDR2: SGHAT, FQNNGV. The CDR3 sequence is 13 residues long. CDR3 sequence: CASSLVPNYGYTF. The DNA of the CDR3 is TGTGCCAGCAGCTTAGTTCCGAACTATGGCTACACCTTC.

The chain couples TRBV19 to TRBJ2-3, with 9 nucleotides matching TRBD2. From germline, CDR1 is LNHDA and CDR2 SQIVND (reference sequence). J was trimmed by 3 bases and V by 7 bases; bases with no gene match: 5. CDR3 size: 14 residues. The chain's CDR3 is CASMVAGGTDTQYF. In DNA, the CDR3 is TGTGCCAGTATGGTTGCGGGAGGGACAGATACGCAGTATTTT.

This rearrangement joins TRBV29-1 to TRBJ2-4; TRBD2 matches 7 bases. The germline V gene encodes CDR1 SQVTM and CDR2 ANQGSEA. The V segment lost 4 bases and the J segment 3 bases; nucleotides outside the gene matches: 9. The CDR3 consists of 15 residues. The DNA of the CDR3 is TGCAGCGTTGGGGAGCTTCCGGGGGGCAAAAACATTCAGTACTTC. Protein sequence: CSVGELPGGKNIQYF.

CDR3 residues: CASSASGGVDEQFF. The CDR3 nucleotides read TGTGCCAGCAGTGCTAGCGGGGGGGTTGATGAGCAGTTCTTC. This chain connects TRBV3-1 (or the pseudogene TRBV3-2) to TRBJ2-1; 12 positions match TRBD2. With V trimmed by 6 bases and J by 8 bases, 5 bases remained unmatched. The CDR3 length is 14 residues. The germline V gene has CDR1 LGHDT and CDR2 YNNKEL (reference sequence).

The chain has TRBV19 and TRBJ1-1, with D perhaps matching TRBD1 (6 bases). The germline V gene has CDR1 LNHDA and CDR2 SQIVND (reference sequence). The CDR3 spans 13 residues. With 4 bases removed from V and 3 bases from J, the gap between germline ends came to 9 bases. The CDR3 coding sequence is TGTGCCAGTAGTACTCACAGGGACACTGAAGCTTTCTTT. This translates into CASSTHRDTEAFF.

The rearrangement links TRBV11-3 to TRBJ2-1, with D unresolved. The ends were cut back, 1 base at V and 5 bases at J, with 6 bases in the middle. The CDR3 contains 13 residues. Germline CDR1 SGHNT, CDR2 YENEEA. The CDR3 region is CASSLGPNNEQFF. CDR3 DNA sequence: TGTGCCAGCAGCTTAGGGCCGAACAATGAGCAGTTCTTC.

The rearrangement links TRBV2 to TRBJ2-1, with unresolved D. CDR3 size: 11 residues. The germline gives CDR1 SNHLY, CDR2 FYNNEI. Deletions cut 7 bases from V and 8 bases from J, with 9 bases between. The CDR3 region is CASNFLDEQFF. The CDR3 DNA sequence: TGTGCCAGCAACTTCTTAGATGAGCAGTTCTTC.

The V and J genes are TRBV18 and TRBJ2-3; 7 nucleotides match TRBD2. The CDR3 is 16 amino acids. Germline V gene data show CDR1 as KGHSH and CDR2 as LQKENI. Trimming at V came to 2 bases and at J to 2 bases, leaving 7 bases not matched to a gene. CDR3 coding DNA: TGTGCCAGCTCACCATGGTCTAGCGGAAACACAGATACGCAGTATTTT. This sequence encodes CASSPWSSGNTDTQYF.